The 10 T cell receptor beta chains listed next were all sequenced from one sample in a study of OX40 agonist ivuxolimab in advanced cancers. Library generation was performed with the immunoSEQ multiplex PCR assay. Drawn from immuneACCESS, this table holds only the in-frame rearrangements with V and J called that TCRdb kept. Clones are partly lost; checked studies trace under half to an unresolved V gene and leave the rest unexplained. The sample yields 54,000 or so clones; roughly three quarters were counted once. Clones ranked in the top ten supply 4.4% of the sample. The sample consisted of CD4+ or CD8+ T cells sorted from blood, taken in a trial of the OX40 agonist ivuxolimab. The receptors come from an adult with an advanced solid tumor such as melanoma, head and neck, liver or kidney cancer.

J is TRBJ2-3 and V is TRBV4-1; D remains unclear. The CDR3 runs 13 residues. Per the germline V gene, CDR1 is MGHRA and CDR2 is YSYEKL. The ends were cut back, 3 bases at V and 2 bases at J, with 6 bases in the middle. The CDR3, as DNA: TGCGCCAGCAGCCACACAGCCACAGATACGCAGTATTTT. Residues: CASSHTATDTQYF.

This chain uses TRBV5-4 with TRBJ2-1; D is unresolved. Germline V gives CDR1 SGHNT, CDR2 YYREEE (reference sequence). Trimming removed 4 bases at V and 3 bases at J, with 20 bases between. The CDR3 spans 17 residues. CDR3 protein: CASSPSPHSALYNEQFF. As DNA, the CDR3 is TGTGCCAGCAGCCCATCCCCCCACTCTGCCCTCTACAATGAGCAGTTCTTC.

The CDR3 region has the DNA TGCGCCAGCAGCCCAAGAACAGGGATCACTGAAGCTTTCTTT. Its protein product is CASSPRTGITEAFF. The chain recombines TRBV5-1 with TRBJ1-1; tentative D call: TRBD1 (6 bases). Germline assignment: CDR1 SGHRS and CDR2 YFSETQ. Trimming cost V 4 bases and J 4 bases, with 14 bases left between them. This CDR3 comprises 14 residues.

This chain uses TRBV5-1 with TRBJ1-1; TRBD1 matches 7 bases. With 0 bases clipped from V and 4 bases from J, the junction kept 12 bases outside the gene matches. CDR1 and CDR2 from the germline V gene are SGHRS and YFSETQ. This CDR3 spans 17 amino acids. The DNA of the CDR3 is TGCGCCAGCAGCTTGGTAATTAGGGGGCGGTCGGGCACTGAAGCTTTCTTT. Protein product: CASSLVIRGRSGTEAFF.

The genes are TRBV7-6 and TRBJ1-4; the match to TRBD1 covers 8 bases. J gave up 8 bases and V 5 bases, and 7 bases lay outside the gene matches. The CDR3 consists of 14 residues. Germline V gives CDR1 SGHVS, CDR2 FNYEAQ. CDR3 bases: TGTGCCAGCAGCCCCCAGGGGGCTGGAGAAAAACTGTTTTTT. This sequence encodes CASSPQGAGEKLFF.

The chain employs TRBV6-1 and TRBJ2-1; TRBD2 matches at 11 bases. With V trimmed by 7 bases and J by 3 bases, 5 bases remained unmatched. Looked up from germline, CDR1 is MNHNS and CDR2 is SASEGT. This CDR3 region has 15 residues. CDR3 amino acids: CASNPGLAVYNEQFF. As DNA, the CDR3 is TGTGCCAGCAATCCGGGACTAGCGGTCTACAATGAGCAGTTCTTC.

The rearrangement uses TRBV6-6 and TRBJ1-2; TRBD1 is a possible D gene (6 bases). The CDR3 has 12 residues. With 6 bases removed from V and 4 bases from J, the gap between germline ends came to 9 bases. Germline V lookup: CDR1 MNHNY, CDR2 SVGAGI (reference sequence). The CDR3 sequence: CASRTGTYGYTF. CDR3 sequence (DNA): TGTGCCAGCAGGACAGGTACCTATGGCTACACCTTC.

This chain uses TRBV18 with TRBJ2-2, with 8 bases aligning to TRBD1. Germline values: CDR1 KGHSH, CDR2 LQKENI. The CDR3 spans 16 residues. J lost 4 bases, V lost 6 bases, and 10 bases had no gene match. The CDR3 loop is CASSPPGQGLTGELFF. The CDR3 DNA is TGTGCCAGCTCCCCCCCCGGACAGGGCCTCACCGGGGAGCTGTTTTTT. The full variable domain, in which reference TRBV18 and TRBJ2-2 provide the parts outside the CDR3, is NAGVMQNPRHLVRRRGQEARLRCSPMKGHSHVYWYRQLPEEGLKFMVYLQKENIIDESGMPKERFSAEFPKEGPSILRIQQVVRGDSAAYFCASSPPGQGLTGELFFGEGSRLTVL.

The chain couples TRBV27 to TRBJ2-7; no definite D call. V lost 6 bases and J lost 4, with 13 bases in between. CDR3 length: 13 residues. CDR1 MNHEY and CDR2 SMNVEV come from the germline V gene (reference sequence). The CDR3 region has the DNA TGTGCCAGCAGGGCCTGGTCAGAGTACGAGCAGTACTTC. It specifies CASRAWSEYEQYF.

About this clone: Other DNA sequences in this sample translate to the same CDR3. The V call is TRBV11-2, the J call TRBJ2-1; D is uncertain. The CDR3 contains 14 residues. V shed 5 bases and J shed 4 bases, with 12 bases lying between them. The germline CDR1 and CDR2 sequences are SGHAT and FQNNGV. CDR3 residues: CASSHGTEYNEQFF. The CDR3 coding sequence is TGTGCCAGCAGCCATGGAACAGAATACAATGAGCAGTTCTTC. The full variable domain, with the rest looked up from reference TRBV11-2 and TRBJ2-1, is EAGVAQSPRYKIIEKRQSVAFWCNPISGHATLYWYQQILGQGPKLLIQFQNNGVVDDSQLPKDRFSAERLKGVDSTLKIQPAKLEDSAVYLCASSHGTEYNEQFFGPGTRLTVL.